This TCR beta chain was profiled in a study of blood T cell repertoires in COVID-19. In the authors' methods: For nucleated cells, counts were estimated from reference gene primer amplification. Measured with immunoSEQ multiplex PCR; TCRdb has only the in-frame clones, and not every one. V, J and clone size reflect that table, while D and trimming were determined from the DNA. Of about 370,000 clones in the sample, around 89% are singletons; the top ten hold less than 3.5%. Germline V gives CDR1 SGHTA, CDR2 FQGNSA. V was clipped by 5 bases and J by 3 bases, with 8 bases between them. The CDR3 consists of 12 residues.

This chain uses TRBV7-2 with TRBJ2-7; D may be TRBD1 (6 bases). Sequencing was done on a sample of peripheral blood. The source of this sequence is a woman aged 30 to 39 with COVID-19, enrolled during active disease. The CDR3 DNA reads TGTGCCAGCAGCGCACAGGGCTACGAGCAGTACTTC. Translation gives CASSAQGYEQYF.